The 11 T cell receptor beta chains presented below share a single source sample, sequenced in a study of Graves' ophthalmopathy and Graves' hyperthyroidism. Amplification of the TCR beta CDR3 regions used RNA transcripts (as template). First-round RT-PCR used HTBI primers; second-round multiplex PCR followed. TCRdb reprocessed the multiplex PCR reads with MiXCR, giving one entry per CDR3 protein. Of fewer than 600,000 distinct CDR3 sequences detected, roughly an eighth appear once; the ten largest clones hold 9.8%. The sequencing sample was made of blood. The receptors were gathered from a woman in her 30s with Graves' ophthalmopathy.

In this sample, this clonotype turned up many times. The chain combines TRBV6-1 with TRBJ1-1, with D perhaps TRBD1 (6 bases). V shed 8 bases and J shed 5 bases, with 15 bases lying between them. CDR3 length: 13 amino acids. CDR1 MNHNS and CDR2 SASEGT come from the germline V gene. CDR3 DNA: TGTGCCAGCCACGGACAGTTGTGGACTGAAGCTTTCTTT. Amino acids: CASHGQLWTEAFF.

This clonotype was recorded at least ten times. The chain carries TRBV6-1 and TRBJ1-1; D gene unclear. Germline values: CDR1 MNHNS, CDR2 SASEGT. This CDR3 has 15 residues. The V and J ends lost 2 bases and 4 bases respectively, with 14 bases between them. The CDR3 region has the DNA TGTGCCAGCAGTGAAATCCAGGTTAGAGGCACTGAAGCTTTCTTT. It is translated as CASSEIQVRGTEAFF.

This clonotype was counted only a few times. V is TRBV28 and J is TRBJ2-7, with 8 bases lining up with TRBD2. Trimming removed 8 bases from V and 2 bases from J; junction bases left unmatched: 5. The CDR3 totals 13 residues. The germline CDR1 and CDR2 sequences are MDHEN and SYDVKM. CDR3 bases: TGTGCCAGCGAAGCGGGGGCCGCCTACGAGCAGTACTTC. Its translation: CASEAGAAYEQYF.

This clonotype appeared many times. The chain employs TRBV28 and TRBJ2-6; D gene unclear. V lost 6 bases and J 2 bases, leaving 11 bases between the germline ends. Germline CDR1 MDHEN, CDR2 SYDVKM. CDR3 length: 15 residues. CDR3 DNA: TGTGCCAGCAGCCCGGGTGGGGCTGGGGCCAACGTCCTGACTTTC. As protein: CASSPGGAGANVLTF.

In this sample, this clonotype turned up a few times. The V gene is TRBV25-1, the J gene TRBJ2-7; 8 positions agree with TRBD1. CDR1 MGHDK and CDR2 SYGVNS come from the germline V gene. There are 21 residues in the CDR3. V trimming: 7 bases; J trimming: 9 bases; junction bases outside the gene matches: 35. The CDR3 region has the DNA TGTGCCAGCACATCCCCCCACCATGGTGGGACAGGCGATCCTCGTCCGGGACGGCAGTACTTC. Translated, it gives CASTSPHHGGTGDPRPGRQYF.

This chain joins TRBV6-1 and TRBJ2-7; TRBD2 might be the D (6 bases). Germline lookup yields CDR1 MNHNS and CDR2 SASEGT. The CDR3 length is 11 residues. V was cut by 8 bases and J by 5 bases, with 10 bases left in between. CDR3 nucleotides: TGTGCCAGCCCGGGGGTCCACGAGCAGTACTTC. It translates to CASPGVHEQYF.

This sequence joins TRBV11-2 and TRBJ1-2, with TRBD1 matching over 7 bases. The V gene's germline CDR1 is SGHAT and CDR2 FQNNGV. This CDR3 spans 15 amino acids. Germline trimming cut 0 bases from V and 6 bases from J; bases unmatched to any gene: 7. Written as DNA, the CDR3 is TGTGCCAGCAGCTTAGAAGTCGGGACAGAACATGGCTACACCTTC. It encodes CASSLEVGTEHGYTF.

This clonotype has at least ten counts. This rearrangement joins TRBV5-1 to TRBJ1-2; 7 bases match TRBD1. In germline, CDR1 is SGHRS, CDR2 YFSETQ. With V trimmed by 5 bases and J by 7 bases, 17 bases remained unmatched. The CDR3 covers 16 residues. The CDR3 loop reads CASRKKVDREVFGYTF. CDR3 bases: TGCGCCAGCAGGAAGAAAGTCGACAGGGAGGTTTTTGGCTACACCTTC.

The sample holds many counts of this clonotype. In nucleotides, the CDR3 is TGCAGTGCTGCGTCGCAGGGCGCCAACTATGGCTACACCTTC. This encodes CSAASQGANYGYTF. The chain is built from TRBV20-1 and TRBJ1-2; tentatively, D is TRBD1 (5 bases). This CDR3 has 14 residues. CDR1 is DFQATT, CDR2 SNEGSKA, per germline (reference sequence). V was shortened by 5 bases and J by 2 bases, with 15 bases between the two germline ends.

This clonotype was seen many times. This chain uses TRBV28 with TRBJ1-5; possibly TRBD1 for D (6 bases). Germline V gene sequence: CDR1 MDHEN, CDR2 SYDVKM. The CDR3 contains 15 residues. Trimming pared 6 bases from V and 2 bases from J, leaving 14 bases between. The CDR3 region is CASSPRGIGNQPQHF. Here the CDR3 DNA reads TGTGCCAGCAGCCCTAGGGGGATTGGCAATCAGCCCCAGCATTTT.

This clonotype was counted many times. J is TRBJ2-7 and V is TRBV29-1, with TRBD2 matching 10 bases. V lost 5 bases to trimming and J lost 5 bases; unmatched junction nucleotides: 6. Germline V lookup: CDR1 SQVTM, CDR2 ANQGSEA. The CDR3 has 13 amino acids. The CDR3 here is CSVLPLAGDEQYF. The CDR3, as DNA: TGCAGCGTTCTCCCTCTAGCGGGAGACGAGCAGTACTTC.